The next 20 T cell receptor beta chains were all read from a single sample in a study of T-cell reconstitution after alpha-beta-depleted transplantation in children (TCRdb year 2016). Library generation was performed with PCR. Reads for this sample came from an Illumina HiSeq 2500. TCR libraries were prepared with molecular barcoding, using unique molecular identifiers to normalize TCRbeta repertoire quantification. TCRdb took the public reads, trimmed them with fastp at Q25, ran MiXCR for clone calling and kept in-frame beta chains. Here each entry gathers all rows of one CDR3 protein and keeps the most common genes and DNA. The sample table records over 300,000 distinct CDR3 sequences; 10% of these occur just once. 2% to 3% of the sample is in the top ten clones. The specimen was PBMCs from the stem cell graft donor, collected from the stem cell graft. Receptor source: a human donor who donated a stem cell graft to a child with acute lymphoblastic leukemia.

In its sample, this clonotype was seen many times. The rearrangement links TRBV5-1 to TRBJ1-1; D uncertain. V shed 5 bases and J shed 1 base, with 12 bases lying between them. CDR1 and CDR2 (germline): SGHRS, YFSETQ. The length of the CDR3 is 14 residues. CDR3 bases: TGCGCCAGCAGATACGGCGCCTCGAACACTGAAGCTTTCTTT. Translated, it gives CASRYGASNTEAFF.

This clonotype turned up a few times. V usage is TRBV2 and J usage is TRBJ1-2; TRBD1 matches at 8 bases. Germline V gives CDR1 SNHLY, CDR2 FYNNEI. With V trimmed by 4 bases and J by 6 bases, 16 bases remained unmatched. The CDR3 spans 17 residues. CDR3 region: CASSVRGTGAVRDGYTF. In DNA form, the CDR3 reads TGTGCCAGCAGTGTACGTGGGACAGGTGCCGTTCGGGATGGCTACACCTTC. The variable domain in full, completed from reference TRBV2 and TRBJ1-2, reads EPEVTQTPSHQVTQMGQEVILRCVPISNHLYFYWYRQILGQKVEFLVSFYNNEISEKSEIFDDQFSVERPDGSNFTLKIRSTKLEDSAMYFCASSVRGTGAVRDGYTFGSGTRLTVV.

The chain links TRBV27 to TRBJ2-1; 11 nucleotides agree with TRBD2. The CDR3 has 13 residues. Germline V CDR1 and CDR2: MNHEY, SMNVEV (reference sequence). V was pared by 5 bases and J by 15 bases, with 9 bases of the junction left unmatched. The CDR3 region has the DNA TGTGCCAGCAGTACATCTCCTAGCGGGGGGCGGTTCTTC. It specifies CASSTSPSGGRFF.

This clonotype was observed at least ten times. The V call is TRBV27, the J call TRBJ2-7; possible D gene TRBD1, 6 bases. CDR1 MNHEY and CDR2 SMNVEV come from the germline V gene (reference sequence). V shed 6 bases and J shed 2 bases, with 11 bases lying between them. CDR3 size: 13 residues. CDR3 sequence: CASSPGQTYEQYF. CDR3 DNA: TGTGCCAGCAGCCCGGGACAAACCTACGAGCAGTACTTC.

The CDR3 sequence: CATKMVADTGELFF. The CDR3 region has the DNA TGTGCCACCAAGATGGTAGCCGACACCGGGGAGCTGTTTTTT. The V gene is TRBV6-1, the J gene TRBJ2-2; D ambiguous. The CDR3 consists of 14 residues. Trimming shortened V by 10 bases and J by 3 bases, and 15 bases separated the two germline ends. Per germline, CDR1 MNHNS and CDR2 SASEGT.

This clonotype was found many times. The rearrangement links TRBV28 to TRBJ2-7; no reliable D call. CDR1 is MDHEN and CDR2 is SYDVKM in the germline V gene. The length of the CDR3 is 11 residues. V lost 6 bases to trimming and J lost 6 bases, with 9 bases between them. Here the CDR3 reads CASRAGSEQYF. The CDR3 DNA sequence: TGTGCCAGCAGGGCCGGCTCCGAGCAGTACTTC.

In its sample, this clonotype was seen a few times. V usage is TRBV6-5 and J usage is TRBJ2-2, with D possibly matching TRBD2 (6 bases). The CDR3 is made up of 13 amino acids. V was pared by 3 bases and J by 6 bases, with 8 bases between. Looked up from germline, CDR1 is MNHEY and CDR2 is SVGAGI. CDR3 sequence: CASSYGGSGELFF. The DNA for the CDR3 is TGTGCCAGCAGTTATGGGGGGTCCGGGGAGCTGTTTTTT.

V usage is TRBV7-9 and J usage is TRBJ1-1, with D perhaps matching TRBD1 (6 bases). Germline V gene lookup returns CDR1 SEHNR and CDR2 FQNEAQ (reference sequence). Trimming removed 4 bases at V and 5 bases at J, with 8 bases between. This CDR3 is 12 amino acids long. Here the CDR3 DNA reads TGTGCCAGCAGCTCAGGGGTAACTGAAGCTTTCTTT. Amino acids: CASSSGVTEAFF.

Notes on this clonotype: Its ends do not fully match the called genes, so a read error is possible. The chain has TRBV5-5 and TRBJ2-4; D unclear. CDR1 and CDR2 (germline): SGHKS, YYEKEE (reference sequence). CDR3 length: 16 amino acids. The CDR3 here is CASTMDRLLAKNSQYF. The CDR3 DNA sequence: TGTGCCAGCACCATGGACCGGCTTTTAGCCAAAAACAGTCAGTACTTC.

CDR3 sequence reads: CASSLDGTGIYGYTF. The CDR3 nucleotides read TGTGCCAGCAGCTTAGATGGGACAGGGATCTATGGCTACACCTTC. This rearrangement joins TRBV7-9 to TRBJ1-2; 9 nucleotides align to TRBD1. V shed 1 base and J 4 bases; nucleotides not matched to a gene: 4. From germline, CDR1 is SEHNR and CDR2 FQNEAQ (reference sequence). CDR3 length equals 15 residues.

The sample holds a few counts of this clonotype. The V call is TRBV20-1, the J call TRBJ2-7; TRBD2 matches 10 bases. This CDR3 is 12 amino acids long. Unmatched junction bases numbered 2, after V lost 3 bases and J lost 6 bases. CDR1 DFQATT and CDR2 SNEGSKA come from the germline V gene (reference sequence). Here the CDR3 reads CSARGLAFEQYF. The CDR3 DNA sequence: TGCAGTGCTAGGGGACTAGCGTTCGAGCAGTACTTC.

The rearrangement links TRBV7-6 to TRBJ1-1; weak D call: TRBD1 (5 bases). CDR1 and CDR2 (germline): SGHVS, FNYEAQ. The CDR3 is made up of 19 amino acids. The ends were cut back, 1 base at V and 0 bases at J, with 21 bases in the middle. The CDR3 bases are TGTGCCAGCAGCTTAGATGGGGGAACCGATAGTTTGATGAACACTGAAGCTTTCTTT. Protein: CASSLDGGTDSLMNTEAFF.

This clonotype was seen only a few times. V is TRBV4-3 and J is TRBJ2-3; D not resolved. This CDR3 comprises 13 residues. Germline CDR1 is LGHNA and CDR2 is YSLEER. Trimming cost V 4 bases and J 5 bases, with 10 bases left between them. In DNA, the CDR3 is TGCGCCAGCAGCCCCAACGACGGAGATACGCAGTATTTT. Translating gives CASSPNDGDTQYF.

The rearrangement joins TRBV29-1 to TRBJ2-1; possible D gene TRBD1, 6 bases. Trimming took off 5 bases at V and 7 bases at J, with 12 bases between the two ends. The CDR3 has 12 residues. Germline-derived CDR1 and CDR2 are SQVTM and ANQGSEA. DNA of the CDR3: TGCAGCGTTCCGAGGGGGTTTAATGAGCAGTTCTTC. It translates to CSVPRGFNEQFF.

This chain links TRBV4-3 with TRBJ2-7; D might be TRBD1 (6 bases). Germline CDR1 is LGHNA and CDR2 is YSLEER. The CDR3 consists of 15 residues. V shed 0 bases and J shed 0 bases, with 9 bases lying between them. The DNA for the CDR3 is TGCGCCAGCAGCCAAGACCGGACAGTCTCCTACGAGCAGTACTTC. This translates into CASSQDRTVSYEQYF.

This clonotype was seen a few times. V usage is TRBV12-5 and J usage is TRBJ2-1; 11 bases line up with TRBD2. The length of the CDR3 is 15 residues. Germline V CDR1 and CDR2: LGHNT, FRNRAP. The V segment lost 6 bases and the J segment 4 bases; nucleotides outside the gene matches: 5. The CDR3 coding sequence is TGTGCTAGTGGGGAGACTAGCGGGGAATACAATGAGCAGTTCTTC. Residues: CASGETSGEYNEQFF.

V is TRBV19 and J is TRBJ2-7, with a weak D call TRBD1 (5 bases). The CDR3 has 14 residues. V dropped 3 bases and J dropped 2 bases, with 11 bases sitting between them. Germline values: CDR1 LNHDA, CDR2 SQIVND (reference sequence). This CDR3 is CASSMQGMAYEQYF. The CDR3 bases are TGTGCCAGTAGTATGCAGGGAATGGCCTACGAGCAGTACTTC.

This clonotype has only a few counts. The rearrangement uses TRBV4-1 and TRBJ1-5, with 7 bases matching TRBD1. Germline V gene lookup returns CDR1 MGHRA and CDR2 YSYEKL. V lost 2 bases to trimming and J lost 7 bases; unmatched junction nucleotides: 2. The CDR3 is 13 residues long. The CDR3 loop reads CASSQNRGQPQHF. The CDR3 DNA sequence: TGCGCCAGCAGCCAAAACAGGGGACAGCCCCAGCATTTT.

V and J are TRBV20-1 and TRBJ2-3; 9 bases align to TRBD2. Germline CDR1 is DFQATT and CDR2 is SNEGSKA (reference sequence). The CDR3 has 16 residues. With 1 base clipped from V and 2 bases from J, the junction kept 7 bases outside the gene matches. DNA of the CDR3: TGCAGTGCTAGAGGTGTAGCGGGAGACCTCACAGATACGCAGTATTTT. Protein: CSARGVAGDLTDTQYF.

The genes are TRBV15 and TRBJ1-5; 8 bases align to TRBD1. Germline V gene lookup returns CDR1 LNHNV and CDR2 YYDKDF (reference sequence). This CDR3 spans 15 amino acids. V shed 4 bases and J 5 bases; nucleotides not matched to a gene: 7. CDR3: CATSINPGGYQPQHF. CDR3 DNA sequence: TGTGCCACCAGCATCAATCCAGGGGGCTATCAGCCCCAGCATTTT.